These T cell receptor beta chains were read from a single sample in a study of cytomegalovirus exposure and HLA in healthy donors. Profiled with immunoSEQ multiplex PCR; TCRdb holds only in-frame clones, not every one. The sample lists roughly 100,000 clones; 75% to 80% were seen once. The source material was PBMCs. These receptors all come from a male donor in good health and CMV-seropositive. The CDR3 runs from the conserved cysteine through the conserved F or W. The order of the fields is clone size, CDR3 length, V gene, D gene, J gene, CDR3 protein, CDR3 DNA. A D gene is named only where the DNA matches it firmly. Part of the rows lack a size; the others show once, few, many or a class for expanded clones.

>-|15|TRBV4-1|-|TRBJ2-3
CASSRRGASPDTQYF
TGCGCCAGCAGCCGCCGGGGGGCCTCGCCAGATACGCAGTATTTT
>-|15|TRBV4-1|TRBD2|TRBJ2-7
CASSQLAGGMWEQYF
TGCGCCAGCAGCCAACTAGCGGGAGGGATGTGGGAGCAGTACTTC
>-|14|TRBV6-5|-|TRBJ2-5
CASSYSPVRETQYF
TGTGCCAGCAGTTACTCGCCTGTGAGAGAGACCCAGTACTTC
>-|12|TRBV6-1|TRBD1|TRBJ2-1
CASSGPGQGSFF
TGTGCCAGCAGTGGACCGGGACAGGGTTCGTTCTTC
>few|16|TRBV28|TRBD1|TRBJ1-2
CASSPGYRGQVYGYTF
TGTGCCAGCAGCCCCGGGTACAGGGGGCAAGTCTATGGCTACACCTTC
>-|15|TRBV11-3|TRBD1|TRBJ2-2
CASSLSGGDTGELFF
TGTGCCAGCAGCTTATCAGGGGGCGACACCGGGGAGCTGTTTTTT
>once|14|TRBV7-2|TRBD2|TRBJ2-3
CASSAGLASDTQYF
TGTGCCAGCAGCGCGGGACTAGCATCTGATACGCAGTATTTT
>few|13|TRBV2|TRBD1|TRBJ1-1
CASIPDRLTEAFF
TGTGCCAGCATCCCGGACAGGCTCACTGAAGCTTTCTTT
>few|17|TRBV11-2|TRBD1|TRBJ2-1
CASSFTGGRSSYNEQFF
TGTGCCAGCAGCTTTACAGGGGGCCGTTCTTCCTACAATGAGCAGTTCTTC
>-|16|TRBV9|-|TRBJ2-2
CASSVAVGANTGELFF
TGTGCCAGCAGCGTAGCGGTGGGAGCGAACACCGGGGAGCTGTTTTTT
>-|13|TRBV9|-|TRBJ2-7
CASSPGNRYEQYF
TGTGCCAGCAGCCCCGGGAACCGCTACGAGCAGTACTTC
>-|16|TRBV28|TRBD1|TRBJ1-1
CASRMDGRQGLTEAFF
TGTGCCAGCAGGATGGACGGTAGACAGGGACTCACTGAAGCTTTCTTT
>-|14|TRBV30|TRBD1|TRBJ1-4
CAWDRGHRDEKLFF
TGTGCCTGGGACAGGGGGCATCGGGATGAAAAACTGTTTTTT
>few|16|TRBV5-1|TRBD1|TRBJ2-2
CATHRGDRGYTGELFF
TGCGCCACCCATCGAGGGGACAGGGGTTACACCGGGGAGCTGTTTTTT
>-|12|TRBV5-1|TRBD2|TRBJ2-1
CASRGGANEQFF
TGCGCCAGCCGGGGAGGGGCCAATGAGCAGTTCTTC
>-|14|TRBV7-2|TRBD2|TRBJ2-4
CASSRGLAPDIQYF
TGTGCCAGCAGCCGCGGACTAGCCCCGGACATTCAGTACTTC
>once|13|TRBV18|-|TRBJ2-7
CASSPQGAYEQYF
TGTGCCAGCTCACCACAGGGGGCCTACGAGCAGTACTTC
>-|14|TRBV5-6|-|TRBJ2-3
CASGRGTDTDTQYF
TGTGCCAGCGGCCGGGGGACAGATACTGATACGCAGTATTTT
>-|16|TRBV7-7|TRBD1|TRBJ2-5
CASSSTGQGSPETQYF
TGTGCTAGCAGCTCAACGGGACAGGGGAGCCCAGAGACCCAGTACTTC
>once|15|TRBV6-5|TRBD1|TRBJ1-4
CASSLRTGFGEKLFF
TGTGCCAGCAGCCTACGGACAGGGTTTGGGGAAAAACTGTTTTTT
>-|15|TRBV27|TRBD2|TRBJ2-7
CASDSLAGASYEQYF
TGTGCCAGCGACTCTTTAGCGGGAGCCTCCTACGAGCAGTACTTC
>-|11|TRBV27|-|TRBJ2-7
CATRTVDEQYF
TGTGCCACGAGGACAGTCGACGAGCAGTACTTC
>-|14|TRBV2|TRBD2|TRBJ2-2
CASRVLADTGELFF
TGTGCCAGCAGGGTACTAGCGGACACCGGGGAGCTGTTTTTT
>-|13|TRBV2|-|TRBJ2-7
CASSEVTRGEQYF
TGTGCCAGCAGTGAGGTGACCCGAGGTGAGCAGTACTTC
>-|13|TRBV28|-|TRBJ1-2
CASRVGQLYGYTF
TGTGCCAGCAGGGTAGGACAGCTCTATGGCTACACCTTC
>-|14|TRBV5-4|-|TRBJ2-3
CASSLPSGTDTQYF
TGTGCCAGCAGCTTGCCTAGCGGCACAGATACGCAGTATTTT
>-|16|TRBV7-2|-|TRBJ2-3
CASGKSTGSSTDTQYF
TGTGCCAGCGGTAAATCTACCGGGTCTAGCACAGATACGCAGTATTTT
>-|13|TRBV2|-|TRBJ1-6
CASSPLPRATLHF
TGTGCCAGCAGCCCCTTACCCAGGGCAACCCTCCACTTT